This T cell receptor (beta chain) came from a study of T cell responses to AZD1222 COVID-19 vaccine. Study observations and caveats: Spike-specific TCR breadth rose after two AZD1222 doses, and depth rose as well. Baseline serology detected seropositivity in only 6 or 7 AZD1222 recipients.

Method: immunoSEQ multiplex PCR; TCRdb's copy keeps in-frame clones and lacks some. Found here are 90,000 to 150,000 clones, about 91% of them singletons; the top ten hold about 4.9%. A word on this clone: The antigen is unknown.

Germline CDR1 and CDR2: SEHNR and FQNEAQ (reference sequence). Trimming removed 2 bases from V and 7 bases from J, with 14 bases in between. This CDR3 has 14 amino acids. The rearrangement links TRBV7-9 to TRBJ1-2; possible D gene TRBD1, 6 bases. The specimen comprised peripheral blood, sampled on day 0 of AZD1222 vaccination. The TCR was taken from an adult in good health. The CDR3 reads CASSLMGASGGYTF. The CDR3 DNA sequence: TGTGCCAGCAGCTTAATGGGGGCGAGCGGTGGCTACACCTTC.